These 26 T cell receptor beta chains originate from one sample sequenced in a study of CD8 T cells in ankylosing spondylitis listed by TCRdb under 2017. The library was made by 5' RACE. TCRdb records Illumina HiSeq 2500 as the sequencer. TCRdb trimmed public reads at Q25 via fastp, called clones via MiXCR and kept in-frame beta chains. One record per CDR3 amino acid sequence lists the most common genes and DNA. The sample data list about 250,000 distinct CDR3 sequences, and 15% to 20% of these were observed just once. Clones ranked in the top ten supply roughly 34% of the sample. Sequencing used blood, either unsorted or a sorted T cell fraction (not recorded which). Every receptor here comes from a male donor with ankylosing spondylitis or in good health (not recorded which).

V is TRBV27 and J is TRBJ2-1; D gene unclear. Germline values: CDR1 MNHEY, CDR2 SMNVEV (reference sequence). The CDR3 length is 12 residues. The V and J ends lost 3 bases and 8 bases respectively, with 8 bases between them. DNA for the CDR3: TGTGCCAGCAGTTTCCCTGGCGATGAGCAGTTCTTC. Residues: CASSFPGDEQFF.

The CDR3 protein is CASSEVQGNEQYF. The CDR3 DNA sequence: TGTGCCAGCAGTGAGGTACAGGGTAACGAGCAGTACTTC. This chain connects TRBV2 to TRBJ2-7; a weak D match, TRBD1 (6 bases). Trimming cost V 3 bases and J 5 bases, with 11 bases left between them. The germline V gene has CDR1 SNHLY and CDR2 FYNNEI. This CDR3 is 13 amino acids long.

The gene calls are TRBV10-3 and TRBJ2-3, with TRBD2 matching over 8 bases. This CDR3 is built from 15 residues. J gave up 4 bases and V 7 bases, and 10 bases lay outside the gene matches. Per germline, CDR1 ENHRY and CDR2 SYGVKD. The CDR3 nucleotides are TGTGCCATCAAGGGCCCAGCGGGGGAGGCAGATACGCAGTATTTT. As protein: CAIKGPAGEADTQYF.

In this sample, this clonotype turned up a few times. This rearrangement joins TRBV5-4 to TRBJ2-7, with a tentative D call TRBD1 (7 bases). Germline CDR1 and CDR2: SGHNT and YYREEE (reference sequence). There are 15 residues in the CDR3. The V end was cut by 4 bases, the J end by 9 bases, with 23 bases between. CDR3 sequence (DNA): TGTGCCAGCAGCGACTCAGGGGGGAGGACCTACTTGCAGTACTTC. Translating it yields CASSDSGGRTYLQYF.

The chain has TRBV4-1 and TRBJ2-7; D is undetermined. V was pared by 0 bases and J by 5 bases, with 5 bases between. CDR3 length equals 12 residues. Germline V gives CDR1 MGHRA, CDR2 YSYEKL. The CDR3 coding sequence is TGCGCCAGCAGCCAAGATAGGAACGAGCAGTACTTC. Its translation: CASSQDRNEQYF.

There are many counts of this clonotype. V usage is TRBV5-1 and J usage is TRBJ2-1; possibly TRBD1 or TRBD2 for D (5 bases each). Germline V CDR1 and CDR2: SGHRS, YFSETQ. There are 15 residues in the CDR3. V shed 4 bases and J shed 8 bases, with 19 bases lying between them. CDR3 loop: CASSPGTSGGDEQFF. The CDR3 DNA reads TGCGCCAGCAGCCCCGGGACCAGTGGTGGCGATGAGCAGTTCTTC. Supplemented by reference TRBV5-1 and TRBJ2-1, the full variable domain reads KAGVTQTPRYLIKTRGQQVTLSCSPISGHRSVSWYQQTPGQGLQFLFEYFSETQRNKGNFPGRFSGRQFSNSRSEMNVSTLELGDSALYLCASSPGTSGGDEQFFGPGTRLTVL.

This chain uses TRBV4-1 with TRBJ2-1; 11 nucleotides agree with TRBD2. Unmatched junction bases numbered 8, after V lost 3 bases and J lost 4 bases. The CDR3 is 17 residues long. Germline assignment: CDR1 MGHRA and CDR2 YSYEKL. The CDR3 sequence: CASSQGTSGGIYNEQFF. The CDR3 DNA reads as TGCGCCAGCAGCCAGGGGACTAGCGGAGGTATTTACAATGAGCAGTTCTTC.

Many counts were recorded for this clonotype. The rearrangement links TRBV9 to TRBJ2-7; D may be TRBD2 (5 bases). The CDR3 is made up of 14 amino acids. The germline CDR1 and CDR2 sequences are SGDLS and YYNGEE. The ends were cut back, 3 bases at V and 5 bases at J, with 15 bases in the middle. For the CDR3, the DNA is TGTGCCAGCAGCGCGACTATCGGTCCTAACGAGCAGTACTTC. It codes for CASSATIGPNEQYF.

This chain connects TRBV5-1 to TRBJ1-2; maybe TRBD1 (5 bases). Germline loops: CDR1 SGHRS, CDR2 YFSETQ. The V and J ends lost 1 base and 4 bases respectively, with 20 bases between them. There are 17 residues in the CDR3. The CDR3 protein is CASSLSVDSRVVYGYTF. For the CDR3, the DNA is TGCGCCAGCAGCTTGTCGGTGGATAGCAGGGTAGTCTATGGCTACACCTTC.

The rearrangement links TRBV9 to TRBJ2-3; no definite D call. Trimming shortened V by 4 bases and J by 4 bases, and 10 bases separated the two germline ends. CDR3 length equals 13 residues. Germline V gene data show CDR1 as SGDLS and CDR2 as YYNGEE. CDR3 loop: CASSSDQADTQYF. In nucleotides, the CDR3 is TGTGCCAGCAGCTCGGACCAAGCAGATACGCAGTATTTT.

CDR3 sequence reads: CASSDRLAAYNEQFF. Here the CDR3 DNA reads TGTGCCAGCAGTGACCGACTAGCGGCCTACAATGAGCAGTTCTTC. The rearrangement joins TRBV6-4 to TRBJ2-1; 9 bases agree with TRBD2. With 2 bases clipped from V and 2 bases from J, the junction kept 1 base outside the gene matches. The CDR3 contains 15 residues. Germline CDR1 reads MRHNA; CDR2 reads SNTAGT.

This clonotype was counted at least ten times. The V gene is TRBV10-3, the J gene TRBJ2-1; 7 bases agree with TRBD2. This CDR3 contains 15 residues. Germline V CDR1 and CDR2: ENHRY, SYGVKD. V dropped 2 bases and J dropped 4; count of bases not matched to a gene: 5. This chain's CDR3 is CAISELGTNYNEQFF. The CDR3 coding sequence is TGTGCCATCAGTGAGCTCGGGACTAATTACAATGAGCAGTTCTTC.

This clonotype was seen at least ten times. V is TRBV9 and J is TRBJ2-7; D perhaps matches TRBD2 (6 bases). CDR3 length: 14 amino acids. CDR1 and CDR2 from the germline V gene are SGDLS and YYNGEE. Trimming removed 3 bases at V and 1 base at J, with 11 bases between. Here the CDR3 reads CASSEGTVSYEQYF. The CDR3, as DNA: TGTGCCAGCAGCGAAGGGACTGTGTCCTACGAGCAGTACTTC.

The chain employs TRBV4-2 and TRBJ2-7; D gene ambiguous. Germline assignment: CDR1 LGHNA and CDR2 YNFKEQ. The CDR3 spans 13 residues. The ends were cut back, 1 base at V and 6 bases at J, with 10 bases in the middle. The CDR3 DNA follows: TGTGCCAGCAGCCAAGGGGATGGTGGCGAGCAGTACTTC. Its protein is CASSQGDGGEQYF.

This clonotype was seen only a few times. This chain links TRBV6-1 with TRBJ1-1; no firm D call. Germline V CDR1 and CDR2: MNHNS, SASEGT. Trimming removed 6 bases at V and 4 bases at J, with 21 bases between. CDR3 size: 16 residues. DNA of the CDR3: TGTGCCAGCAGCCACGGTTGGCCCGAGCGGAGCACTGAAGCTTTCTTT. Encoded protein: CASSHGWPERSTEAFF.

This clonotype turned up a few times. The chain couples TRBV20-1 to TRBJ2-2; D is unresolved. V was pared by 0 bases and J by 5 bases, with 7 bases between. The CDR3 length is 13 residues. Looked up from germline, CDR1 is DFQATT and CDR2 is SNEGSKA (reference sequence). The CDR3 sequence: CSARDLHTGELFF. Here the CDR3 DNA reads TGCAGTGCTAGAGATCTTCATACCGGGGAGCTGTTTTTT.

This clonotype was counted only a few times. The V and J genes are TRBV5-1 and TRBJ2-5; 8 nucleotides line up with TRBD1. J gave up 0 bases and V 0 bases, and 4 bases lay outside the gene matches. Per germline, CDR1 SGHRS and CDR2 YFSETQ. This CDR3 is built from 16 residues. CDR3 coding DNA: TGCGCCAGCAGCTTGGAGGCAGGGGGCCACCAAGAGACCCAGTACTTC. This codes for CASSLEAGGHQETQYF.

Only a few counts were recorded for this clonotype. V usage is TRBV20-1 and J usage is TRBJ2-1; D perhaps matches TRBD1 (6 bases). Germline loops: CDR1 DFQATT, CDR2 SNEGSKA (reference sequence). V lost 0 bases, J lost 5 bases, and 11 bases lay in between. This CDR3 is 14 amino acids long. CDR3 coding DNA: TGCAGTGCTAGAGATCTTGACAGGAACAATGAGCAGTTCTTC. Its translation is CSARDLDRNNEQFF.

This clonotype was observed a handful of times. CDR3: CASSVVAQGVSYEQYF. In DNA, the CDR3 is TGTGCCAGCAGCGTAGTTGCACAGGGGGTTTCCTACGAGCAGTACTTC. The chain recombines TRBV9 with TRBJ2-7; 8 bases are shared with TRBD1. Germline values: CDR1 SGDLS, CDR2 YYNGEE. CDR3 size: 16 residues. V was clipped by 0 bases and J by 1 base; unmatched bases: 6.

This clonotype turned up a few times. The V gene is TRBV3-1, the J gene TRBJ2-7; D may correspond to TRBD1 or TRBD2 (5 bases each). Germline CDR1 and CDR2: LGHDT and YNNKEL (reference sequence). There are 15 residues in the CDR3. The V gene lost 4 bases and the J gene lost 4 bases, with 17 bases spanning the gap. CDR3: CASSPSPAGTYEQYF. CDR3 nucleotides: TGTGCCAGCAGCCCTAGTCCAGCCGGGACGTACGAGCAGTACTTC.

This clonotype was detected only a few times. The chain employs TRBV12-3 or TRBV12-4 and TRBJ1-1; D unresolved. V dropped 3 bases and J dropped 4 bases, with 12 bases sitting between them. The CDR3 has 14 amino acids. CDR3 nucleotide sequence: TGTGCCAGCAGTTTGGGGAGTGCGGGCACTGAAGCTTTCTTT. It encodes CASSLGSAGTEAFF.

This sequence joins TRBV9 and TRBJ2-3, with 9 bases lining up with TRBD2. Looked up from germline, CDR1 is SGDLS and CDR2 is YYNGEE. With V trimmed by 0 bases and J by 4 bases, 3 bases remained unmatched. The CDR3 consists of 15 residues. In DNA form, the CDR3 reads TGTGCCAGCAGCGTAGGTAGCGGGAGTGCAGATACGCAGTATTTT. As protein: CASSVGSGSADTQYF.

Comment on this clonotype: This clone may be a read error of a much larger clone one base away. The rearrangement links TRBV7-3 to TRBJ2-4; TRBD1 matches 9 bases. Germline V gives CDR1 SGHTA, CDR2 FQGTGA. CDR3 length: 13 amino acids. The CDR3 region is CASSEDRGNIQSF. The CDR3 DNA is TGTGCCAGCAGTGAGGACAGGGGAAACATTCAGTCCTTC.

This clonotype was found many times. The J gene is TRBJ2-5, the V gene TRBV24-1, with D perhaps matching TRBD1 (5 bases). The CDR3 contains 16 residues. Trimming stripped 4 bases from V and 5 bases from J, with 19 bases between. Per germline, CDR1 KGHDR and CDR2 SFDVKD. Here the CDR3 DNA reads TGTGCCACCAGTGACTTGACGCCAGGGCTTGGGGAGACCCAGTACTTC. This sequence encodes CATSDLTPGLGETQYF.

The rearrangement uses TRBV29-1 and TRBJ2-3; D is unclear. Between the trimmed V and J ends, which lost 2 bases and 0 bases, there was a span of 3 bases. The CDR3 runs 12 residues. The germline CDR1 and CDR2 sequences are SQVTM and ANQGSEA. As DNA, the CDR3 is TGCAGCGTTGAAACCAGCACAGATACGCAGTATTTT. It yields the protein CSVETSTDTQYF.

This rearrangement joins TRBV4-2 to TRBJ2-7; TRBD2 might be the D (7 bases). Trimming removed 0 bases from V and 4 bases from J, with 19 bases in between. Germline CDR1 LGHNA, CDR2 YNFKEQ. CDR3 length: 17 residues. The CDR3 region is CASSQEMSGEGGYEQYF. As DNA, the CDR3 is TGTGCCAGCAGCCAAGAAATGTCGGGGGAGGGGGGTTACGAGCAGTACTTC.